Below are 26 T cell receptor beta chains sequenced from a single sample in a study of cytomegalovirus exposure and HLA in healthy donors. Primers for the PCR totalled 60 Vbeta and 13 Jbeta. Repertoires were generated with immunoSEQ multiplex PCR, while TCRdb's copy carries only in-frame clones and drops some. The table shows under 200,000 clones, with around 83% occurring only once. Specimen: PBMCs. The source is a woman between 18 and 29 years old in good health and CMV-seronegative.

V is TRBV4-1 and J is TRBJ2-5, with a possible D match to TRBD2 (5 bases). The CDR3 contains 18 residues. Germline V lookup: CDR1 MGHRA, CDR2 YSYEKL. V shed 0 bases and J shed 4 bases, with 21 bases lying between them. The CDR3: CASSQEMGSLLVGETQYF. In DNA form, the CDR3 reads TGCGCCAGCAGCCAAGAAATGGGGAGCTTGTTGGTTGGAGAGACCCAGTACTTC.

CDR3 bases: TGTGCCAGCAGCGCAGATCCAGGGGGCCCCAGATACGGCACTGAAGCTTTCTTT. This encodes CASSADPGGPRYGTEAFF. This chain uses TRBV9 with TRBJ1-1; 8 nucleotides agree with TRBD1. V lost 3 bases, J lost 4 bases, and 17 bases stayed unmatched. CDR1 SGDLS and CDR2 YYNGEE come from the germline V gene. There are 18 residues in the CDR3.

CDR3 nucleotides: TGTGCCAGCAGCGCACCCTGGACTAGCGGGACCACCGGGGAGCTGTTTTTT. Its protein is CASSAPWTSGTTGELFF. The chain recombines TRBV9 with TRBJ2-2; TRBD2 aligns across 12 bases. CDR1 is SGDLS, CDR2 YYNGEE, per germline. This CDR3 has 17 residues. Trimming cost V 3 bases and J 4 bases; bases outside gene matches: 7.

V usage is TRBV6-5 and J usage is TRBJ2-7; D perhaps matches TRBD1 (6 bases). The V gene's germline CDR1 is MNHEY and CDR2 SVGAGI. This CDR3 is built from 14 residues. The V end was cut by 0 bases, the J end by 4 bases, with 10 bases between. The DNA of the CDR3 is TGTGCCAGCAGTTACTCGGGACATCCGTACGAGCAGTACTTC. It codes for CASSYSGHPYEQYF.

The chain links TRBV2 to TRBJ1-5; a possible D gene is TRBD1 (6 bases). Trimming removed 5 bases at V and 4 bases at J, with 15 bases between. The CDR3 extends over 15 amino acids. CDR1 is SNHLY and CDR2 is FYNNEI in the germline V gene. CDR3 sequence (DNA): TGTGCCAGCAGTACAACAGGGTCCCCTAATCAGCCCCAGCATTTT. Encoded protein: CASSTTGSPNQPQHF.

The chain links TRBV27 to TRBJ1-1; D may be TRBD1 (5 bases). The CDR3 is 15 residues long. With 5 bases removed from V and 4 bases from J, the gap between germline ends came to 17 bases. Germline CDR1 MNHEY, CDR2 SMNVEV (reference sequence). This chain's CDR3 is CASSPFQGGGTEAFF. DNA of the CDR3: TGTGCCAGCAGTCCCTTCCAGGGAGGCGGCACTGAAGCTTTCTTT.

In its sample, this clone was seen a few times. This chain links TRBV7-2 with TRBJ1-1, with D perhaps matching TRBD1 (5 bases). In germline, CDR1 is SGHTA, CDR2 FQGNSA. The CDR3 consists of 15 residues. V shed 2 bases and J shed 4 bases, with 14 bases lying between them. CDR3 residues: CASSLNTGSITEAFF. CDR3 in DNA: TGTGCCAGCAGCTTAAATACAGGCTCAATCACTGAAGCTTTCTTT.

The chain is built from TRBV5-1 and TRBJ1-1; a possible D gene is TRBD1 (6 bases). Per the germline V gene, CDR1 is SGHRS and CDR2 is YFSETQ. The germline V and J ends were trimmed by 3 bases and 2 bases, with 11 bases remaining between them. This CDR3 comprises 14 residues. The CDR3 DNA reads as TGCGCCAGCAGCTCAGGGGCCTTAAACACTGAAGCTTTCTTT. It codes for CASSSGALNTEAFF.

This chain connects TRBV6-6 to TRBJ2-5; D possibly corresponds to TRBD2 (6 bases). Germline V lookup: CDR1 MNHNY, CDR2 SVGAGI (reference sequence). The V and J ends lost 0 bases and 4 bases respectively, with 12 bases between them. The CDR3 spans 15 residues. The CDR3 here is CASSYSQAGGETQYF. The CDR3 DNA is TGTGCCAGCAGTTACTCCCAAGCGGGCGGAGAGACCCAGTACTTC.

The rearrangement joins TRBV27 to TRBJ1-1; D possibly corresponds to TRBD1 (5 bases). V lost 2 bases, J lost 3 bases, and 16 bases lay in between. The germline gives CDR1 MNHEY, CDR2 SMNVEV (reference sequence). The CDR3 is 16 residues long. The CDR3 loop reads CASSLASSRADTEAFF. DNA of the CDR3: TGTGCCAGCAGTTTAGCCTCCTCCAGGGCAGACACTGAAGCTTTCTTT.

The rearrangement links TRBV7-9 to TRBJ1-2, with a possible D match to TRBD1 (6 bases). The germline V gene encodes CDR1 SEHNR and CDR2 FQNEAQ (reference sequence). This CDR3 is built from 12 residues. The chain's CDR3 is CSFEGEGYGYTF. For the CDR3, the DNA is TGTTCCTTTGAGGGGGAGGGTTATGGCTACACCTTC.

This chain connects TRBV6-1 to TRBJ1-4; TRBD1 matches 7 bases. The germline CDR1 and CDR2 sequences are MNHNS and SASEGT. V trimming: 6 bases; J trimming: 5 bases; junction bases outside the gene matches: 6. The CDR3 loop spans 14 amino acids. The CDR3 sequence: CASRMGDRNEKLFF. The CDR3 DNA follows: TGTGCCAGCAGGATGGGGGACAGAAATGAAAAACTGTTTTTT.

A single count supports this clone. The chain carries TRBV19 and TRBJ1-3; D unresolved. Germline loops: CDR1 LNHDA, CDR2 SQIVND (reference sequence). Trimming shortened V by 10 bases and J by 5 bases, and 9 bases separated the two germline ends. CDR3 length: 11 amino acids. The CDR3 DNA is TGTGCCACGGGGTACCGAAACACCATATATTTT. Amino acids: CATGYRNTIYF.

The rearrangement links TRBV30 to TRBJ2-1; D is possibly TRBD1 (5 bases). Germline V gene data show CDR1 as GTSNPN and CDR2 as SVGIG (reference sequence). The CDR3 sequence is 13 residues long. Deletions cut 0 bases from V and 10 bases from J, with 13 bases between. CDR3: CAWSVDRGFEQFF. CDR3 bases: TGTGCCTGGAGTGTTGATAGGGGCTTCGAGCAGTTCTTC.

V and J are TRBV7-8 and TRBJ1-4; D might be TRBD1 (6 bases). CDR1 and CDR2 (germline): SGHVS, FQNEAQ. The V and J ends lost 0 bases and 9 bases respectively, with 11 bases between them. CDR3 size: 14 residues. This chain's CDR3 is CASSLAAGAKKLFF. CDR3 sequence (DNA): TGTGCCAGCAGCTTAGCGGCGGGGGCGAAAAAACTGTTTTTT.

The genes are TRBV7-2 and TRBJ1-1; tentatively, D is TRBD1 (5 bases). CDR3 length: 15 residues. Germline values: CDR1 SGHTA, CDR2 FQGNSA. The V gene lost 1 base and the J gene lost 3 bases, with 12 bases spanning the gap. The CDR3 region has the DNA TGTGCCAGCAGCTTAGGTGCAGGGCAGGACACTGAAGCTTTCTTT. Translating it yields CASSLGAGQDTEAFF.

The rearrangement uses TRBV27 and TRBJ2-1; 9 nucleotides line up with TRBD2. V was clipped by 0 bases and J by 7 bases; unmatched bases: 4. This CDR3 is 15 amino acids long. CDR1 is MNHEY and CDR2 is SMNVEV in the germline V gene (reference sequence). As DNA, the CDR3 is TGTGCCAGCAGTTTATCGGCGGGGGGGGTAAATGAGCAGTTCTTC. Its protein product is CASSLSAGGVNEQFF.

As DNA, the CDR3 is TGCGCCAGCAGCTGGCCCGGGGAATACGAGCAGTACTTC. It translates to CASSWPGEYEQYF. V usage is TRBV5-1 and J usage is TRBJ2-7; tentative D call: TRBD2 (5 bases). The CDR3 length is 13 residues. The V gene lost 3 bases and the J gene lost 4 bases, with 11 bases spanning the gap. CDR1 and CDR2 (germline): SGHRS, YFSETQ. Full variable domain (missing parts from reference TRBV5-1 and TRBJ2-7): KAGVTQTPRYLIKTRGQQVTLSCSPISGHRSVSWYQQTPGQGLQFLFEYFSETQRNKGNFPGRFSGRQFSNSRSEMNVSTLELGDSALYLCASSWPGEYEQYFGPGTRLTVT.

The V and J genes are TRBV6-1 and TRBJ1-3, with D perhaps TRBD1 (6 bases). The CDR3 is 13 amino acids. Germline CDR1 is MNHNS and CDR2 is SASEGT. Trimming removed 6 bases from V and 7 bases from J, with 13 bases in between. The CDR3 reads CASSEERGNTIYF. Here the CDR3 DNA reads TGTGCCAGCAGCGAGGAGAGGGGGAACACCATATATTTT.

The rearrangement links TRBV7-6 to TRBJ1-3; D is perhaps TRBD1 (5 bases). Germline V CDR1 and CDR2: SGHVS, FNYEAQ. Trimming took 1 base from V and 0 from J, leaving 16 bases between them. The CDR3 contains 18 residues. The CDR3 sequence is CASSLEAGSWGSGNTIYF. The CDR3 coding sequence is TGTGCCAGCAGCTTAGAAGCAGGGTCATGGGGCTCTGGAAACACCATATATTTT.

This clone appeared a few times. Here the CDR3 DNA reads TGTGCCAGCTCACCACCTAGCGGGGGGATACGGTACGAGCAGTACTTC. Residues: CASSPPSGGIRYEQYF. V and J are TRBV18 and TRBJ2-7; 10 nucleotides agree with TRBD2. There are 16 residues in the CDR3. Trimming cost V 0 bases and J 4 bases; bases outside gene matches: 6. The germline CDR1 and CDR2 sequences are KGHSH and LQKENI. Together with reference TRBV18 and TRBJ2-7, the CDR3 gives the full variable domain: NAGVMQNPRHLVRRRGQEARLRCSPMKGHSHVYWYRQLPEEGLKFMVYLQKENIIDESGMPKERFSAEFPKEGPSILRIQQVVRGDSAAYFCASSPPSGGIRYEQYFGPGTRLTVT.

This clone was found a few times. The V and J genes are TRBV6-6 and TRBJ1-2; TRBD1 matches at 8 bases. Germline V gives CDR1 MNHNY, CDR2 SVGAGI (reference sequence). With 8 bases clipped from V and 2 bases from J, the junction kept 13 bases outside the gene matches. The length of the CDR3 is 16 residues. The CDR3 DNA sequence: TGTGCCAGCGGAAACCGGGACAGGAATGGGAACTATGGCTACACCTTC. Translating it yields CASGNRDRNGNYGYTF.

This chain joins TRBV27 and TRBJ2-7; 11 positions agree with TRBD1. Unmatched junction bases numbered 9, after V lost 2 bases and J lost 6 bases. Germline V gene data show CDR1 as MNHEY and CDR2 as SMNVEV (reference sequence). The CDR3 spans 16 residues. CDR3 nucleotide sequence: TGTGCCAGCAGTTTAGGACAGGGGGCGACGCGCGGCGAGCAGTACTTC. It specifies CASSLGQGATRGEQYF.

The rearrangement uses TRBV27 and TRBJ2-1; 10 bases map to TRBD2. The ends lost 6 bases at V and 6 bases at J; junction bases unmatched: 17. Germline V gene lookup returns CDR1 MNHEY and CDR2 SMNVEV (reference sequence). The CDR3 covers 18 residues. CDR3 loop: CASREAPYASGSANEQFF. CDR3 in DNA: TGTGCCAGCAGAGAAGCTCCGTACGCTAGCGGGAGCGCCAATGAGCAGTTCTTC.

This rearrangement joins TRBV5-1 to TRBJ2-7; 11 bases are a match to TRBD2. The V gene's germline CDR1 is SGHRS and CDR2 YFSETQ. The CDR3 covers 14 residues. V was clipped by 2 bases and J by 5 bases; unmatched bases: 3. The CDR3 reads CASSFFSGRDEQYF. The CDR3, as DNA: TGCGCCAGCAGCTTTTTTAGCGGGAGGGACGAGCAGTACTTC.

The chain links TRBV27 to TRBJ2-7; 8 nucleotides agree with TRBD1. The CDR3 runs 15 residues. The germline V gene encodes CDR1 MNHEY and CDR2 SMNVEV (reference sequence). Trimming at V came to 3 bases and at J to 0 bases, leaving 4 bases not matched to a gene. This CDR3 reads CASSFQGASSYEQYF. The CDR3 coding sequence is TGTGCCAGCAGTTTTCAGGGGGCAAGCTCCTACGAGCAGTACTTC.